This TCR beta chain appears in the sequencing data of a study of blood T cell repertoires in COVID-19. Study at large: Both acute and convalescent COVID-19 samples were obtained from the United States, Italy and Spain.

The repertoire was sequenced with immunoSEQ multiplex PCR; TCRdb's copy has only in-frame clones and lacks some. The data show 75,000 to 90,000 clones, 80% seen once. Between the trimmed V and J ends, which lost 6 bases and 4 bases, there was a span of 20 bases. Germline V CDR1 and CDR2: SGHTS, YDEGEE. This CDR3 comprises 15 residues. The sequencing input was peripheral blood. This rearrangement joins TRBV5-8 to TRBJ2-7; TRBD2 is a possible D gene (5 bases). This TCR was recovered from a woman aged 40 to 55 with active or convalescent COVID-19. In DNA, the CDR3 is TGTGCCAGCAATCCTTGGGTGAGGGATTCGTACGAGCAGTACTTC. Amino acids: CASNPWVRDSYEQYF.